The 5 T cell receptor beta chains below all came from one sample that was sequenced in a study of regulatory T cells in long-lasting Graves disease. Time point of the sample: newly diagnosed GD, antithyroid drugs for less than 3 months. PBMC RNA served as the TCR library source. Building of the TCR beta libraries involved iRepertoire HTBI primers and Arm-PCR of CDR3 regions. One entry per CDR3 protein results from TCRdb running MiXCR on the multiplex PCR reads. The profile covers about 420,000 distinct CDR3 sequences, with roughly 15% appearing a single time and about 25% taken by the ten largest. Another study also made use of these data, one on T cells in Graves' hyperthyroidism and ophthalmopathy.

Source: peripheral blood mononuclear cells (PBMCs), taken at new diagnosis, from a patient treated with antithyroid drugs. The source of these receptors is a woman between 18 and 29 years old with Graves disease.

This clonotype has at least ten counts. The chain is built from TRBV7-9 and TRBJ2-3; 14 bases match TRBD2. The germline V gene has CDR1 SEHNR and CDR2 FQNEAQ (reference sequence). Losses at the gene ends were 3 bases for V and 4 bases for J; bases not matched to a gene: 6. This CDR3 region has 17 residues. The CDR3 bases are TGTGCCAGCAGCTTTAGGACTAGCGGGAGGTCGGCAGATACGCAGTATTTT. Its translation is CASSFRTSGRSADTQYF.

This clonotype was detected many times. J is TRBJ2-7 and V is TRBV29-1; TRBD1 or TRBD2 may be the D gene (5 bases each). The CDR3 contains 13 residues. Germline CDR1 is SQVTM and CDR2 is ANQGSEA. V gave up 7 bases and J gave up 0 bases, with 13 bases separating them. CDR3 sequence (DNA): TGCAGCGCCGCCGGGACGGTCTCCTACGAGCAGTACTTC. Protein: CSAAGTVSYEQYF.

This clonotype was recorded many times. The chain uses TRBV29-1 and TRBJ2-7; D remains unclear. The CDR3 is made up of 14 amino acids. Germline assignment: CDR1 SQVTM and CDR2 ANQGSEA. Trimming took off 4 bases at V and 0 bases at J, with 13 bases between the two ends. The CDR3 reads CSVVRPESSYEQYF. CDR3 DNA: TGCAGCGTTGTTAGGCCAGAGAGCTCCTACGAGCAGTACTTC.

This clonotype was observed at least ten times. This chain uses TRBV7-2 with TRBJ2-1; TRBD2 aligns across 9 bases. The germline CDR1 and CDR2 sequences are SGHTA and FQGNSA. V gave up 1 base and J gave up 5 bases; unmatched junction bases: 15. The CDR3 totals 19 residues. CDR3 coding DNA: TGTGCCAGCAGCTTAGTCGTGACTAGCGGTCGATTACTCAACAATGAGCAGTTCTTC. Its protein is CASSLVVTSGRLLNNEQFF.

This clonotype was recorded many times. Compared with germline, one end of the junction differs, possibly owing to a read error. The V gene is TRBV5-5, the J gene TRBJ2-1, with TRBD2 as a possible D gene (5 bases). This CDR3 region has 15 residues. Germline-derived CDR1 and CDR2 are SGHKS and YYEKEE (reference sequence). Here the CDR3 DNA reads TGCGCCAGCAGCTTGGACGGGAACTCCTACAATGAGCAGTTCTTC. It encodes CASSLDGNSYNEQFF.